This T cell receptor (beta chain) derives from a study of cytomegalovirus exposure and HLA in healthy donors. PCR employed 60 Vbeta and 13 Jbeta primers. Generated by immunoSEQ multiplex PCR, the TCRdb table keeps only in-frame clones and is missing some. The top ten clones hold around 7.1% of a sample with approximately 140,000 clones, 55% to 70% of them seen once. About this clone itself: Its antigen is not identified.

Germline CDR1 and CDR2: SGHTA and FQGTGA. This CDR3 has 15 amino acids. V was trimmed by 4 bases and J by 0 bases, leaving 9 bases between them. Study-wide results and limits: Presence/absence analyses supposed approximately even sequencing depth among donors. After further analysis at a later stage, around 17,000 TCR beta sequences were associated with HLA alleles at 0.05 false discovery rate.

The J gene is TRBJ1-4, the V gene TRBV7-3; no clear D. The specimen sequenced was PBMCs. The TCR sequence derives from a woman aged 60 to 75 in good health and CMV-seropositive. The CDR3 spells CASSSPFATNEKLFF. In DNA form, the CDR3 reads TGTGCCAGCAGCTCCCCCTTTGCAACTAATGAAAAACTGTTTTTT.